Listed below are T cell receptor beta chains from one sample, sequenced in a study of blood T cell repertoires in COVID-19. Libraries were prepared by immunoSEQ multiplex PCR; TCRdb keeps only in-frame clonotypes and omits some of them. The repertoire holds 300,000 to 350,000 clones, with approximately 89% as singletons. The specimen was peripheral blood. Every receptor here comes from a young woman with COVID-19, enrolled during active disease. Each CDR3 is given with its conserved first and last residue. D genes are given only for firm matches. The size of a clone is reported for some rows only, either as once, few or many, or as a class for expanded clones.

D	size	V	J	DNA	CDR3
TRBD2	.	TRBV15	TRBJ2-1	TGTGCCACCAGCAGAGTACTAGCGGCCCTATACAATGAGCAGTTCTTC	CATSRVLAALYNEQFF
.	few	TRBV6-5	TRBJ1-6	TGTGCCAGCAGTACGACAGTTAATTCACCCCTCCACTTT	CASSTTVNSPLHF
.	.	TRBV19	TRBJ1-2	TGTGCCAGTAGTATAGATCTGACGGCTTGGGGCGGCTACACCTTC	CASSIDLTAWGGYTF
TRBD1	.	TRBV7-9	TRBJ2-7	TGTGCCAGCAGCTTAAATGAGGGGGCGCGTACCTACGAGCAGTACTTC	CASSLNEGARTYEQYF
TRBD1	.	TRBV19	TRBJ2-4	TGTGCCAGTAGTATCCAGGACAGGCGTTCTACCAAAAACATTCAGTACTTC	CASSIQDRRSTKNIQYF
.	.	TRBV3-1/TRBV3-2	TRBJ1-2	TGTGCCAGCAGCCAAGATTGGGGGGGCGGCTATGGCTACACCTTC	CASSQDWGGGYGYTF
.	.	TRBV2	TRBJ1-6	TGTGCCAGCAGTGGAGAGGACAGCTTTAGATCACCCCTCCACTTT	CASSGEDSFRSPLHF
TRBD1	.	TRBV7-9	TRBJ2-7	TGTGCCAGCAGCTTATCCGGGACAGGGCTCCCCTACGAGCAGTACTTC	CASSLSGTGLPYEQYF
.	.	TRBV18	TRBJ2-7	TGTGCCAGCTCACCGACGTTTGGCAGGCAAGCCGAGCAGTACTTC	CASSPTFGRQAEQYF
.	.	TRBV4-3	TRBJ1-1	TGCGCCAGCAGCCACCGGGTGAACACTGAAGCTTTCTTT	CASSHRVNTEAFF
.	.	TRBV28	TRBJ1-5	TGTGCCAGCAAAGCGGGCAATCAGCCCCAGCATTTT	CASKAGNQPQHF
.	.	TRBV5-4	TRBJ2-2	TGTGCCAGCAGCTTGACTCTAGCGACCGGGGAGCTGTTTTTT	CASSLTLATGELFF
TRBD2	.	TRBV19	TRBJ2-3	TGTGCCAGTACCGGCGGACTAGCGGGGACAGATACGCAGTATTTT	CASTGGLAGTDTQYF
.	.	TRBV15	TRBJ1-1	TGTGCCACCAGCAGCTACTCCCAGGGAACTGAAGCTTTCTTT	CATSSYSQGTEAFF
.	.	TRBV15	TRBJ2-3	TGTGCCACCAGCAGAGTAGTGACAGATACGCAGTATTTT	CATSRVVTDTQYF
TRBD1	.	TRBV11-2	TRBJ1-1	TGTGCCAGCAGCTCACCCAGGGGGCTGGTAACTGAAGCTTTCTTT	CASSSPRGLVTEAFF
TRBD1	.	TRBV12-3/TRBV12-4	TRBJ1-4	TGTGCCAGCAGTCCCGACAGGGGAGAACTGTTTTTT	CASSPDRGELFF
TRBD1	.	TRBV30	TRBJ1-1	TGTGCCTGTACAAGGACAGGGAACACTGAAGCTTTCTTT	CACTRTGNTEAFF
.	.	TRBV2	TRBJ1-1	TGTGCCAGCAGTCGGGGGGAAAACACTGAAGCTTTCTTT	CASSRGENTEAFF
.	.	TRBV2	TRBJ2-1	TGTGCCAGCAGTGAAGCGGCGGGTTTCGGAACCTACAATGAGCAGTTCTTC	CASSEAAGFGTYNEQFF
.	.	TRBV6-6	TRBJ2-3	TGTGCCAGCAGGCGGGGACAGATTGTATCAGATACGCAGTATTTT	CASRRGQIVSDTQYF
.	.	TRBV7-6	TRBJ1-2	TGTGCCAGCAGCTTAGGGGGCGCCAGGAACTATGGCTACACCTTC	CASSLGGARNYGYTF
TRBD2	.	TRBV6-4	TRBJ2-5	TGTGCCAGCAGTGAGGGGGCGGGGGGCCAAGAGACCCAGTACTTC	CASSEGAGGQETQYF
.	.	TRBV27	TRBJ1-1	TGTGCCAGCAGTCGCGGACAACTGAACACTGAAGCTTTCTTT	CASSRGQLNTEAFF
.	.	TRBV6-2/TRBV6-3	TRBJ2-7	TGTGCCAGCAGTCCCTCGGACGAGCAGTACTTC	CASSPSDEQYF
.	.	TRBV7-8	TRBJ2-1	TGTGCCAGCAGCTGGGGTATAGGGGGGGGCCAGAATGAGCAGTTCTTC	CASSWGIGGGQNEQFF
TRBD1	.	TRBV6-6	TRBJ2-5	TGTGCCAGCAGTCCCCCGGGACAGGGTGAGACCCAGTACTTC	CASSPPGQGETQYF
TRBD1	.	TRBV2	TRBJ1-3	TGTGCCAGCACTTCAGGGGACAGGGTGGACACCATATATTTT	CASTSGDRVDTIYF
TRBD2	.	TRBV30	TRBJ2-1	TGTGCCTGGAACACCGGGACTAGCGGTTCCAATGAGCAGTTCTTC	CAWNTGTSGSNEQFF
.	.	TRBV4-1	TRBJ2-3	TGCGCCAGCAGCCTCTACACAGATACGCAGTATTTT	CASSLYTDTQYF
.	.	TRBV27	TRBJ1-2	TGTGCCAGCAGTCCCGCCCCGGGGGGGGCGAATGGCTACACCTTC	CASSPAPGGANGYTF